These 15 T cell receptor beta chains originate from one sample sequenced in a study of vaccination effects on CD4 cells after COVID-19. Under the ViraFEST assay, PBMC were stimulated with viral peptide pools so that antigen-specific CD4+ T cells expanded. Sequencing was performed afterwards. Scientists isolated CD4+ T cells after an approximately ten-day culture period ended. Everyone in the study got two shots of either the BNT162b2 or mRNA-1273 vaccine. These receptors have no identified antigens. Sequenced by immunoSEQ multiplex PCR; TCRdb stores in-frame clones only, minus some. This sample has tens of thousands of clones, with about 74% found just once. Material: CD4+ T cells from PBMCs cultured with HCoV-OC43 spike peptides, obtained after COVID-19 vaccination. Subset of the sample: HCoV-OC43 spike overlapping peptide pool stimulation. The receptors come from a human donor who received a COVID-19 vaccine.

This chain links TRBV2 with TRBJ1-1; weak D call: TRBD1 (5 bases). The V end lost 8 bases, the J end lost 3 bases, and 13 bases lay between the germline ends. The CDR3 has 13 amino acids. Germline V gene data show CDR1 as SNHLY and CDR2 as FYNNEI. CDR3 nucleotides: TGTGCCAGCCGCCCCCAAGGGGACACTGAAGCTTTCTTT. Amino acid sequence: CASRPQGDTEAFF.

The chain uses TRBV5-1 and TRBJ1-5; 9 bases match TRBD1. CDR3 length: 14 amino acids. Germline V gene lookup returns CDR1 SGHRS and CDR2 YFSETQ. V was pared by 0 bases and J by 9 bases, with 4 bases of the junction left unmatched. The CDR3: CASSLGQGEGPQHF. CDR3 nucleotide sequence: TGCGCCAGCAGCTTGGGACAGGGGGAAGGGCCCCAGCATTTT.

The V gene is TRBV5-5, the J gene TRBJ1-5; 8 positions match TRBD1. Trimming cost V 4 bases and J 5 bases; bases outside gene matches: 11. This CDR3 has 16 amino acids. Germline V CDR1 and CDR2: SGHKS, YYEKEE (reference sequence). This chain's CDR3 is CASSQTGSRGHQPQHF. CDR3 in DNA: TGTGCCAGCAGCCAAACAGGGTCCAGGGGGCATCAGCCCCAGCATTTT.

This chain links TRBV6-1 with TRBJ2-3, with 12 nucleotides matching TRBD2. CDR3 length equals 15 residues. With 2 bases clipped from V and 5 bases from J, the junction kept 2 bases outside the gene matches. Germline lookup yields CDR1 MNHNS and CDR2 SASEGT. In DNA, the CDR3 is TGTGCCAGCAGTGAACTAGCGGGAGGGGAAGATACGCAGTATTTT. It is translated as CASSELAGGEDTQYF.

The chain uses TRBV6-5 and TRBJ1-5, with D unclear. In germline, CDR1 is MNHEY, CDR2 SVGAGI. This CDR3 spans 16 amino acids. V shed 0 bases and J shed 0 bases, with 9 bases lying between them. The CDR3 loop is CASSYSPDHSNQPQHF. The CDR3 coding sequence is TGTGCCAGCAGTTACTCGCCTGACCATAGCAATCAGCCCCAGCATTTT.

This chain joins TRBV3-1 (or the pseudogene TRBV3-2) and TRBJ2-1; D gene ambiguous. Germline CDR1 LGHDT, CDR2 YNNKEL (reference sequence). This CDR3 has 13 amino acids. Trimming left V 8 bases short and J 4 bases short, with 12 bases between. CDR3 region: CASAADGYNEQFF. The CDR3 region has the DNA TGTGCCAGCGCCGCTGACGGTTACAATGAGCAGTTCTTC.

V gene TRBV5-1 combines with J gene TRBJ1-2; D perhaps matches TRBD1 (5 bases). This CDR3 spans 14 amino acids. The V end was cut by 3 bases, the J end by 4 bases, with 13 bases between. The germline V gene has CDR1 SGHRS and CDR2 YFSETQ. The CDR3 protein is CASSSTGGVYGYTF. The DNA for the CDR3 is TGCGCCAGCAGCTCCACCGGGGGGGTCTATGGCTACACCTTC.

This clone occurred once. The V gene is TRBV2, the J gene TRBJ1-2; 7 positions match TRBD1. CDR1 is SNHLY and CDR2 is FYNNEI in the germline V gene. With V trimmed by 6 bases and J by 4 bases, 8 bases remained unmatched. The length of the CDR3 is 14 residues. CDR3 sequence (DNA): TGTGCCAGCAGCGACCGACAGGGCAGCTATGGCTACACCTTC. As protein: CASSDRQGSYGYTF.

The chain couples TRBV4-2 to TRBJ2-5; unclear D gene. In germline, CDR1 is LGHNA, CDR2 YNFKEQ. V gave up 0 bases and J gave up 2 bases, with 10 bases separating them. The CDR3 spans 15 residues. CDR3 sequence: CASSQEERPQETQYF. CDR3 in DNA: TGTGCCAGCAGCCAAGAGGAACGGCCTCAAGAGACCCAGTACTTC.

This chain links TRBV12-3 or TRBV12-4 with TRBJ1-5; the D is unclear. There are 12 residues in the CDR3. V was cut by 6 bases and J by 1 base, with 4 bases left in between. CDR3 region: CASSRSNQPQHF. CDR3 sequence (DNA): TGTGCCAGCAGCCGGAGCAATCAGCCCCAGCATTTT.

The V call is TRBV7-6, the J call TRBJ2-3, with 14 positions matching TRBD2. The length of the CDR3 is 17 residues. Trimming cost V 3 bases and J 4 bases; bases outside gene matches: 6. Germline CDR1 reads SGHVS; CDR2 reads FNYEAQ. CDR3 region: CASSLGTSGSKADTQYF. For the CDR3, the DNA is TGTGCCAGCAGCTTGGGGACTAGCGGGAGTAAGGCAGATACGCAGTATTTT.

This sequence joins TRBV5-6 and TRBJ1-1; 11 bases line up with TRBD1. Germline-derived CDR1 and CDR2 are SGHDT and YYEEEE. This CDR3 is built from 17 residues. J lost 4 bases, V lost 4 bases, and 12 bases had no gene match. The CDR3 sequence is CASSGGFWGQGGTEAFF. The CDR3 bases are TGTGCCAGCAGCGGGGGATTTTGGGGACAGGGGGGCACTGAAGCTTTCTTT.

V gene TRBV5-1 combines with J gene TRBJ2-7; D call uncertain. Trimming cost V 3 bases and J 2 bases, with 12 bases left between them. CDR1 is SGHRS and CDR2 is YFSETQ in the germline V gene. This CDR3 spans 14 amino acids. CDR3 sequence reads: CASSSLNGAYEQYF. The CDR3 DNA reads TGCGCCAGCAGCTCGTTAAATGGTGCCTACGAGCAGTACTTC.

This chain links TRBV19 with TRBJ2-5; D is perhaps TRBD1 (6 bases). Per the germline V gene, CDR1 is LNHDA and CDR2 is SQIVND (reference sequence). Trimming left V 4 bases short and J 3 bases short, with 15 bases between. This CDR3 contains 15 residues. CDR3 sequence reads: CASSTGRTAKETQYF. The CDR3 DNA reads as TGTGCCAGTAGTACCGGTAGGACAGCAAAAGAGACCCAGTACTTC.

V is TRBV6-5 and J is TRBJ2-7, with D possibly TRBD1 on 6 matching bases. CDR3 length: 15 residues. Trimming took 2 bases from V and 4 from J, leaving 15 bases between them. Germline assignment: CDR1 MNHEY and CDR2 SVGAGI. In nucleotides, the CDR3 is TGTGCCAGCAGTTACAGGGCAGGGGCAAGTTACGAGCAGTACTTC. As protein: CASSYRAGASYEQYF.